This TCR beta chain was identified during a study of cytomegalovirus exposure and HLA in healthy donors. Healthy donors of bone marrow made up the group. It was with 60 Vbeta and 13 Jbeta primers that the PCR ran. Measured with immunoSEQ multiplex PCR; TCRdb has only the in-frame clones, and not every one. Seen here are roughly 180,000 clones, around 83% observed once, and the top ten hold approximately 1.2%. About this clone: Its target is unknown.

Points from the study as a whole: In a later analysis, HLA-associated TCR beta chains were more clonally expanded than equally common others. Most TCR sequences were seen very rarely across donors, but some public TCRs occurred in many.

The TCR sequence derives from a girl aged 2 to 10 in good health and CMV-seropositive. Source material: PBMCs.

CDR3 DNA sequence: TGTGCCGCAACGGGGGTAGGGAGGGGCCCAGATACGCAGTATTTT. Translated: CAATGVGRGPDTQYF. J is TRBJ2-3 and V is TRBV28, with TRBD2 identical over 7 bases. V shed 11 bases, J shed 4 bases, and the junction held 15 bases outside the gene matches. CDR3 size: 15 residues. CDR1 and CDR2 (germline): MDHEN, SYDVKM.